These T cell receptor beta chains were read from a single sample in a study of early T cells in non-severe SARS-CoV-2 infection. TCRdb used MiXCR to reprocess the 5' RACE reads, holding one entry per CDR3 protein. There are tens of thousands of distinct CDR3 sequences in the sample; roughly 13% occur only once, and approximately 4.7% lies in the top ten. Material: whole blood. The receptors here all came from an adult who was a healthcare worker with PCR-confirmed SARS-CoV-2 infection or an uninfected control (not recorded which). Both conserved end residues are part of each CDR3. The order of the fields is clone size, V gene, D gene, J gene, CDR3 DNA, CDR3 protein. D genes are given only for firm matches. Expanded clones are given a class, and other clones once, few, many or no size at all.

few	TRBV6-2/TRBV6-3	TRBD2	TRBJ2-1	TGTGCCAGCAGCAGACTAGCGGGAATCTACAATGAGCAGTTCTTC	CASSRLAGIYNEQFF
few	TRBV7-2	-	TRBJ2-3	TGTGCCAGCAGCGGGTTGGGGGGAGGAGCGATATCGCAGTATTTT	CASSGLGGGAISQYF
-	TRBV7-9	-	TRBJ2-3	TGTGCCAGCAGCTTAGGACCGGACACAGATACGCAGTATTTT	CASSLGPDTDTQYF
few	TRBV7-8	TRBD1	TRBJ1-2	TGTGCCAGCAGCTTAGCGACAGGGACAGGGAGGCTTTTTTCCTTC	CASSLATGTGRLFSF
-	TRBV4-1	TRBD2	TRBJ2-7	TGCGCCAGCAGCCTAGATAGGACTAGCGTATCGTACGAGCAGTACTTC	CASSLDRTSVSYEQYF
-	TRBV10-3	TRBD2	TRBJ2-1	TGTGCCATCAGTGAGCAAGCGGGAGTCGGCAATGAGCAGTTCTTC	CAISEQAGVGNEQFF
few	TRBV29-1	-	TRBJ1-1	TGCAGCGCCGGGGGGGTTCAGAACACTGAAGCTTTCTTT	CSAGGVQNTEAFF
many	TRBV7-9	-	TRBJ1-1	TGTGCCAGCAGCTACAGGAGAAGGACTGAAGCTTTCTTT	CASSYRRRTEAFF
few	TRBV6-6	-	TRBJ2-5	TGTGCCAGCACAAGCCAAGAGACCCAGTACTTC	CASTSQETQYF
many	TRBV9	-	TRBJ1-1	TGTGCCAGCAGCTCGGACCCCATGGGCACTGAAGCTTTCTTT	CASSSDPMGTEAFF
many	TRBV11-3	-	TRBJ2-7	TGTGCCAGCAGCTTAGACTCCCCCGGGGCCTCCTACGAGCAGTACTTC	CASSLDSPGASYEQYF
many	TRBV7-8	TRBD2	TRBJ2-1	TGTGCCAGCAGTCGACCTAGCGGCAGCTCCTACAATGAGCAGTTCTTC	CASSRPSGSSYNEQFF
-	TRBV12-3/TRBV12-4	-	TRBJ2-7	TGTGCCAGCAGTTGGGCAAGTCGGGAAGGCGAGCAGTACTTC	CASSWASREGEQYF
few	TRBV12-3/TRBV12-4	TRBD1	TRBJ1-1	TGTGCCAGCACTGAACAGGGGGCGCGGAGTGAAGCTTTCTTT	CASTEQGARSEAFF
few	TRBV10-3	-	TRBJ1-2	TGTGCCATCAGTGGGGCCCCGGGACATGGGGACGGCTACACCTTC	CAISGAPGHGDGYTF
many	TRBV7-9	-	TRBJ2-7	TGTGCCAGCAGCCCCAAGGGGGACTCCTACGAGCAGTACTTC	CASSPKGDSYEQYF
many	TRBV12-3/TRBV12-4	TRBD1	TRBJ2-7	TGTGCCAGCAGACCCGGACAGGGTACAGAGCAGTACTTC	CASRPGQGTEQYF
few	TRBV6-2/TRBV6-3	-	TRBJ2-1	TGTGCCAGCAGTTACTCGACAGTCATCCTCTACAATGAGCAGTTCTTC	CASSYSTVILYNEQFF
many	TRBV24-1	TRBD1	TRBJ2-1	TGTGCCACCAGTACGACAGGGGGCGCAGGCAATGAGCAGTTCTTC	CATSTTGGAGNEQFF
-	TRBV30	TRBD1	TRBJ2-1	TGTGCCTGGGGGACAGGGTCGGCCTACAATGAGCAGTTCTTC	CAWGTGSAYNEQFF
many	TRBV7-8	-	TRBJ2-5	TGTGCCAGCAGCAGAACCTCACTAGCACGAGAGACCCAGTACTTC	CASSRTSLARETQYF
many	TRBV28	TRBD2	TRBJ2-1	TGTGCCAGCGTCAGCGGGGGATCCTACAATGAGCAGTTCTTC	CASVSGGSYNEQFF
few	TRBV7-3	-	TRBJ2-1	TGTGCCAGCAGCCAAAACAGGGGAGGCAATGAGCAGTTCTTC	CASSQNRGGNEQFF
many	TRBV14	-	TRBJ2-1	TGTGCCAGCAGCCAATATTCGCTAGGGAGCTCCTACAATGAGCAGTTCTTC	CASSQYSLGSSYNEQFF
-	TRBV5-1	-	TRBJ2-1	TGCGCCAGCCGATTTTTCTTCAATGAGCAGTTCTTC	CASRFFFNEQFF
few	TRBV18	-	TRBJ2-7	TGTGCCAGCTCACCGACAGGTCAACACTCCTACGAGCAGTACTTC	CASSPTGQHSYEQYF
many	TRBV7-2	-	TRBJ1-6	TGTGCCAGCAGCCTGACCTCGTTTAATTCACCCCTCCACTTT	CASSLTSFNSPLHF